Listed below are T cell receptor beta chains from one sample, sequenced in a study of PD-1 blockade in classical Hodgkin lymphoma. Measured with immunoSEQ multiplex PCR; TCRdb has only the in-frame clones, and not every one. The table records tens of thousands of clones, around three quarters of them present only once. The sequencing here drew on CD4+ T cells from blood, taken at baseline. These receptor sequences come from a human donor with classical Hodgkin lymphoma. The CDR3 runs from the conserved cysteine through the conserved F or W. Each record gives: D gene, V gene, J gene, clone size, CDR3 protein, CDR3 DNA. The D gene is left open where the match is weak. Rows give clone size only sometimes, using once, few, many, or a class for an expanded clone.

d_call: TRBD2
v_call: TRBV7-2
j_call: TRBJ2-3
clone_size: .
cdr3_aa: CASSAGTSGGAPADTQYF
cdr3_nt: TGTGCCAGCAGCGCAGGGACTAGCGGGGGGGCTCCTGCAGATACGCAGTATTTT

d_call: .
v_call: TRBV6-1
j_call: TRBJ2-3
clone_size: .
cdr3_aa: CASTAIATGTDTQYF
cdr3_nt: TGTGCCAGCACGGCAATAGCGACCGGCACAGATACGCAGTATTTT

d_call: TRBD1
v_call: TRBV6-4
j_call: TRBJ1-2
clone_size: .
cdr3_aa: CASKRRDRGRNYGYTF
cdr3_nt: TGTGCCAGCAAAAGGAGGGACAGGGGGCGCAACTATGGCTACACCTTC

d_call: TRBD1
v_call: TRBV7-9
j_call: TRBJ1-4
clone_size: .
cdr3_aa: CASSSQGAGNEKLFF
cdr3_nt: TGTGCCAGCAGCTCCCAGGGGGCTGGAAATGAAAAACTGTTTTTT

d_call: .
v_call: TRBV7-2
j_call: TRBJ2-2
clone_size: .
cdr3_aa: CASSLVSQNTGELFF
cdr3_nt: TGTGCCAGCAGCTTAGTTTCTCAGAACACCGGGGAGCTGTTTTTT

d_call: TRBD2
v_call: TRBV6-4
j_call: TRBJ2-1
clone_size: .
cdr3_aa: CASSPAGGPYNEQFF
cdr3_nt: TGTGCCAGCAGTCCCGCGGGGGGGCCCTACAATGAGCAGTTCTTC

d_call: .
v_call: TRBV2
j_call: TRBJ1-1
clone_size: .
cdr3_aa: CASSHEWSVEAFF
cdr3_nt: TGTGCCAGCAGTCATGAGTGGTCAGTTGAAGCTTTCTTT

d_call: TRBD1
v_call: TRBV6-1
j_call: TRBJ1-5
clone_size: .
cdr3_aa: CASDRANQPQHF
cdr3_nt: TGTGCCAGCGACAGGGCCAATCAGCCCCAGCATTTT

d_call: .
v_call: TRBV30
j_call: TRBJ1-3
clone_size: .
cdr3_aa: CAWSPGTTGNTIYF
cdr3_nt: TGTGCCTGGAGTCCCGGGACAACGGGAAACACCATATATTTT

d_call: .
v_call: TRBV2
j_call: TRBJ2-3
clone_size: .
cdr3_aa: CASSFTDTQYF
cdr3_nt: TGTGCCAGCAGTTTCACAGATACGCAGTATTTT

d_call: .
v_call: TRBV19
j_call: TRBJ1-6
clone_size: few
cdr3_aa: CASKLGPGLANSPLHF
cdr3_nt: TGTGCCAGTAAACTTGGGCCAGGGTTGGCTAATTCACCCCTCCACTTT

d_call: .
v_call: TRBV5-1
j_call: TRBJ1-1
clone_size: .
cdr3_aa: CASSLVNRAVEAFF
cdr3_nt: TGCGCCAGCAGCTTGGTTAACAGGGCGGTTGAAGCTTTCTTT

d_call: TRBD2
v_call: TRBV7-2
j_call: TRBJ2-7
clone_size: .
cdr3_aa: CASSLRLAGSEQYF
cdr3_nt: TGTGCCAGCAGCTTAAGGCTAGCGGGTTCCGAGCAGTACTTC

d_call: .
v_call: TRBV10-3
j_call: TRBJ1-1
clone_size: .
cdr3_aa: CAISYTGIKGTEAFF
cdr3_nt: TGTGCCATCAGTTACACAGGGATTAAAGGGACTGAAGCTTTCTTT

d_call: TRBD1
v_call: TRBV29-1
j_call: TRBJ2-7
clone_size: .
cdr3_aa: CSVVGQGAYEQYF
cdr3_nt: TGCAGCGTTGTAGGACAGGGGGCCTACGAGCAGTACTTC

d_call: TRBD1
v_call: TRBV7-2
j_call: TRBJ1-3
clone_size: few
cdr3_aa: CASSTRQGSGNTIYF
cdr3_nt: TGTGCCAGCAGCACGCGACAGGGATCAGGAAACACCATATATTTT

d_call: .
v_call: TRBV9
j_call: TRBJ1-1
clone_size: .
cdr3_aa: CASSVDRLTKTEAFF
cdr3_nt: TGTGCCAGCAGCGTGGACAGACTTACCAAGACTGAAGCTTTCTTT

d_call: TRBD1
v_call: TRBV10-3
j_call: TRBJ1-2
clone_size: .
cdr3_aa: CAIRPGGGNYGYTF
cdr3_nt: TGTGCCATCAGACCAGGGGGCGGGAACTATGGCTACACCTTC

d_call: TRBD1
v_call: TRBV7-7
j_call: TRBJ2-2
clone_size: .
cdr3_aa: CASSIDRDTGELFF
cdr3_nt: TGTGCCAGCAGCATCGACAGGGACACCGGGGAGCTGTTTTTT

d_call: .
v_call: TRBV18
j_call: TRBJ1-5
clone_size: .
cdr3_aa: CASSPKGYQPQHF
cdr3_nt: TGTGCCAGCTCACCAAAGGGTTATCAGCCCCAGCATTTT

d_call: .
v_call: TRBV7-2
j_call: TRBJ1-1
clone_size: .
cdr3_aa: CASSLRAGLNTEAFF
cdr3_nt: TGTGCCAGCAGCTTACGAGCAGGGTTGAACACTGAAGCTTTCTTT

d_call: TRBD1
v_call: TRBV28
j_call: TRBJ1-2
clone_size: few
cdr3_aa: CATGTASTNYGYTF
cdr3_nt: TGTGCCACCGGGACAGCAAGCACAAACTATGGCTACACCTTC

d_call: .
v_call: TRBV14
j_call: TRBJ2-7
clone_size: .
cdr3_aa: CASSQAGQYF
cdr3_nt: TGTGCCAGCAGCCAAGCGGGGCAGTACTTC

d_call: .
v_call: TRBV18
j_call: TRBJ2-7
clone_size: .
cdr3_aa: CASSPGVTNSYEQYF
cdr3_nt: TGTGCCAGCTCACCAGGGGTTACTAACTCCTACGAGCAGTACTTC

d_call: .
v_call: TRBV11-2
j_call: TRBJ1-6
clone_size: few
cdr3_aa: CASSLGNSPLHF
cdr3_nt: TGTGCCAGCAGCTTGGGTAATTCACCCCTCCACTTT

d_call: .
v_call: TRBV11-2
j_call: TRBJ1-6
clone_size: few
cdr3_aa: CASSSLVLDSPLHF
cdr3_nt: TGTGCCAGCAGCTCGCTGGTTTTGGATTCACCCCTCCACTTT

d_call: .
v_call: TRBV30
j_call: TRBJ1-1
clone_size: .
cdr3_aa: CAWSKGLLRRTEAFF
cdr3_nt: TGTGCCTGGAGTAAGGGACTCCTAAGGAGAACTGAAGCTTTCTTT

d_call: .
v_call: TRBV7-3
j_call: TRBJ2-2
clone_size: .
cdr3_aa: CASSLTGLETGELFF
cdr3_nt: TGTGCCAGCAGCTTAACAGGGCTGGAAACCGGGGAGCTGTTTTTT

d_call: TRBD1
v_call: TRBV6-5
j_call: TRBJ2-1
clone_size: .
cdr3_aa: CASSYTGTGEQFF
cdr3_nt: TGTGCCAGCAGTTACACCGGGACAGGTGAGCAGTTCTTC

d_call: .
v_call: TRBV7-8
j_call: TRBJ2-7
clone_size: .
cdr3_aa: CASSLMDGSYEQYF
cdr3_nt: TGTGCCAGCAGCTTAATGGATGGGTCCTACGAGCAGTACTTC

d_call: TRBD2
v_call: TRBV18
j_call: TRBJ2-3
clone_size: .
cdr3_aa: CASSPSGADTQYF
cdr3_nt: TGTGCCAGCTCACCGAGCGGGGCAGATACGCAGTATTTT

d_call: .
v_call: TRBV7-2
j_call: TRBJ2-4
clone_size: once
cdr3_aa: CASSLLRGGKNIQYF
cdr3_nt: TGTGCCAGCAGCTTATTGAGGGGTGGCAAAAACATTCAGTACTTC

d_call: .
v_call: TRBV5-5
j_call: TRBJ1-3
clone_size: .
cdr3_aa: CASRLSGTNRNTIYF
cdr3_nt: TGTGCCAGCAGGTTGTCCGGGACGAATCGAAACACCATATATTTT

d_call: .
v_call: TRBV29-1
j_call: TRBJ2-5
clone_size: .
cdr3_aa: CSVSRAQGGGETQYF
cdr3_nt: TGCAGCGTTTCCCGAGCCCAGGGGGGTGGAGAGACCCAGTACTTC

d_call: .
v_call: TRBV25-1
j_call: TRBJ1-1
clone_size: .
cdr3_aa: CASSATVGQRGVKTEAFF
cdr3_nt: TGTGCCAGCAGTGCTACAGTGGGGCAGAGGGGCGTAAAAACTGAAGCTTTCTTT

d_call: TRBD1
v_call: TRBV18
j_call: TRBJ1-3
clone_size: once
cdr3_aa: CASSPTGAGGNTIYF
cdr3_nt: TGTGCCAGCTCACCAACAGGGGCTGGTGGAAACACCATATATTTT

d_call: .
v_call: TRBV7-2
j_call: TRBJ1-2
clone_size: .
cdr3_aa: CASSLDGGDYGYTF
cdr3_nt: TGTGCCAGCAGCTTAGACGGGGGCGACTATGGCTACACCTTC

d_call: .
v_call: TRBV23-1
j_call: TRBJ2-6
clone_size: .
cdr3_aa: CASSLLRGFGANVLTF
cdr3_nt: TGCGCCAGCAGTCTCTTAAGGGGGTTTGGGGCCAACGTCCTGACTTTC

d_call: .
v_call: TRBV29-1
j_call: TRBJ1-5
clone_size: .
cdr3_aa: CSVEEAGEPQHF
cdr3_nt: TGCAGCGTTGAAGAGGCCGGGGAGCCCCAGCATTTT

d_call: TRBD2
v_call: TRBV7-9
j_call: TRBJ2-3
clone_size: .
cdr3_aa: CASSPSSGGPTSTDTQYF
cdr3_nt: TGTGCCAGCAGCCCATCTAGCGGGGGGCCCACTAGCACAGATACGCAGTATTTT

d_call: .
v_call: TRBV5-6
j_call: TRBJ2-1
clone_size: .
cdr3_aa: CASSLRVRWFF
cdr3_nt: TGTGCCAGCAGCTTGCGGGTCCGATGGTTCTTC

d_call: .
v_call: TRBV4-2
j_call: TRBJ1-2
clone_size: .
cdr3_aa: CASSQDRQGYTF
cdr3_nt: TGTGCCAGCAGCCAAGATCGGCAGGGGTACACCTTC

d_call: .
v_call: TRBV30
j_call: TRBJ1-1
clone_size: .
cdr3_aa: CAWIPPRAHRADTEAFF
cdr3_nt: TGTGCCTGGATCCCCCCCCGGGCCCACAGGGCAGACACTGAAGCTTTCTTT

d_call: TRBD1
v_call: TRBV2
j_call: TRBJ1-2
clone_size: few
cdr3_aa: CAVGQGVYGYTF
cdr3_nt: TGTGCCGTCGGACAGGGAGTCTATGGCTACACCTTC

d_call: TRBD2
v_call: TRBV10-3
j_call: TRBJ2-3
clone_size: .
cdr3_aa: CAISDPGTSGGPVRDTQYF
cdr3_nt: TGTGCCATCAGTGATCCCGGGACTAGCGGGGGGCCGGTGCGAGATACGCAGTATTTT

d_call: .
v_call: TRBV6-6
j_call: TRBJ1-5
clone_size: .
cdr3_aa: CASSYAGISNQPQHF
cdr3_nt: TGTGCCAGCAGTTACGCGGGAATTAGCAATCAGCCCCAGCATTTT

d_call: .
v_call: TRBV6-5
j_call: TRBJ2-7
clone_size: .
cdr3_aa: CASSFTGHVVGYF
cdr3_nt: TGTGCCAGCAGTTTTACGGGACACGTCGTTGGGTACTTC

d_call: TRBD2
v_call: TRBV14
j_call: TRBJ2-4
clone_size: .
cdr3_aa: CASSQGAGALINIQYF
cdr3_nt: TGTGCCAGCAGCCAGGGAGCGGGGGCCTTAATAAACATTCAGTACTTC

d_call: .
v_call: TRBV30
j_call: TRBJ2-2
clone_size: few
cdr3_aa: CARNRANTGELFF
cdr3_nt: TGTGCCCGCAACAGGGCGAACACCGGGGAGCTGTTTTTT

d_call: TRBD2
v_call: TRBV7-2
j_call: TRBJ2-3
clone_size: .
cdr3_aa: CASSARIAGGSTDTQYF
cdr3_nt: TGTGCCAGCAGCGCCCGAATAGCGGGGGGTAGCACAGATACGCAGTATTTT